This TCR beta chain appears in the sequencing data of a study of CD8 T cells in ankylosing spondylitis. Study-level results: There was a TCR beta motif, made of 7 or 8 highly homologous variants, that appeared characteristic of ankylosing spondylitis blood.

This clonotype turned up a few times. Its antigen is not identified. Trimming left V 8 bases short and J 0 bases short, with 17 bases between. This CDR3 has 16 residues. Making use of molecular barcodes, quantitative 5'-RACE generated TCR beta libraries. TCRdb re-called the 5' RACE reads through MiXCR, storing one row per CDR3 protein. The table includes roughly 490,000 distinct CDR3 sequences, roughly 5.2% detected once. The chain employs TRBV5-3 and TRBJ2-2; D is unclear. TRBV5-3 is assigned to the ORF class and has an uncertain function. The TCR originated in a male donor with ankylosing spondylitis. Sequenced input: blood, either unsorted or a sorted T cell fraction (not recorded which). The CDR3 region is CASTVNRVTNTGELFF. CDR3 nucleotide sequence: TGTGCCAGTACAGTAAATAGGGTAACGAACACCGGGGAGCTGTTTTTT.